This TCR beta chain was sequenced for a study of OX40 agonist ivuxolimab in advanced cancers. Study-level background: Ivuxolimab, which targeted the costimulatory receptor OX40 (CD134), was an agonistic, fully human IgG2 monoclonal antibody. Intravenous ivuxolimab was administered to patients every 2 weeks at six dose levels: 0.01, 0.1, 0.3, 1.5, 3 and 10 mg/kg. Of the roughly 52 dose-escalation patients, hepatocellular carcinoma was present in about 20, melanoma in roughly 15, renal cell carcinoma in 9 and head and neck cancer in 9. A male proportion of around 83% and a mean age of roughly 55 years, ranging from about 20 to 79, were recorded for the dose-escalation cohort. Patients were allowed to have had prior anti-PD-1, anti-PD-L1 or anti-CTLA-4 therapy, and 30% to 50% of the dose-escalation patients had previously received checkpoint inhibitors. Partial responses occurred in three dose-escalation patients, of whom one had hepatocellular carcinoma and two had cutaneous melanoma. Peripheral TCRbeta sequencing was intended to test whether TCR sequence diversity was altered and clonal T-cell expansion was caused by ivuxolimab. The monotherapy dose-escalation portion (N of about 49 patients) of the phase I ivuxolimab trial is reported in the paper. Study-wide conclusions, independent of this receptor: After ivuxolimab, CD8+ T cells had more expanded clones than CD4+ T cells on average. Antigen specificity was not determined for the clonally expanded peripheral T cells. At doses of 0.1 to 3.0 mg/kg, clonal expansion of both CD4+ and CD8+ T cells in blood was seen between baseline and week 6. Low levels of normalized T-cell clonal expansion were also seen in some nonresponding patients. In the 0.1-3.0 mg/kg groups, partial responders had among the lowest normalized peripheral clonal expansion, particularly in CD8+ T cells.

A word on this clone: The antigen it binds to is not known. No qualities accompany the bases; no much larger clone lies one base away.

For sequencing of the TCRbeta CDR3 region, genomic DNA was extracted from the sorted cells. The immunoSEQ Assay was used to sequence the TCRbeta CDR3 regions. TCRdb took this table from immuneACCESS and kept in-frame rearrangements with V and J called. Such tables lack part of the clones; where checked against another copy, unresolved V genes explain under half of the gap, and the rest is unexplained. The sample profile shows 85,000 to 90,000 clones; approximately 90% of them were found once. The ten largest clones represent around 1.1% of the sample. The trial excluded patients who had a history of autoimmune disease or who were on systemic immunosuppression. In every dose cohort, peripheral blood was drawn for TCR sequencing at baseline, cycle 4 day 1, and cycle 7 day 1. The samples were drawn from a first-in-human, open-label, multicenter phase I dose-escalation trial of ivuxolimab. Adults with locally advanced or metastatic head and neck squamous cell, hepatocellular, melanoma or renal cell carcinoma were enrolled in the trial. Before TCR sequencing, CD4+ T cells and CD8+ T cells were sorted from peripheral blood as separate populations.

V lost 3 bases and J lost 5 bases, and the count of bases not matched to a germline gene is 8. The CDR1 and CDR2 encoded by the germline V gene are SGHRS and YFSETQ. The CDR3 sequence holds 17 residues, the cysteine and phenylalanine included. The entry retains the CDR3 DNA only, 51 bases that are in frame from base 1. Rearrangement joined TRBV5-1 to TRBJ2-5, with 15 bases matching TRBD2. The sequencing used CD4+ or CD8+ T cells sorted from blood, collected in a trial of the OX40 agonist ivuxolimab. This sequence was found in an adult with an advanced solid tumor such as melanoma, head and neck, liver or kidney cancer. The DNA sequence reads TGCGCCAGCAGCTCCACCCCGGGACTAGCGGGAGGTGAGACCCAGTACTTC. This sequence encodes CASSSTPGLAGGETQYF.